The text below deals with one T cell receptor (beta chain). Its target is not known. Under the ViraFEST assay, PBMC were stimulated with viral peptide pools so that antigen-specific CD4+ T cells expanded. Sequencing was performed afterwards. Culture proceeded for about 11 days, and CD4+ T cells were then isolated. Recipients of the vaccine had no prior SARS-CoV-2 infection and negative nucleocapsid antibodies. The junction had 10 bases not matched to a gene; V was cut back by 4 bases and J by 1 base. The CDR3 runs 17 residues. Germline CDR1 is LNHDA and CDR2 is SQIVND (reference sequence). This entry is derived from a study of vaccination effects on CD4 cells after COVID-19. Generated by immunoSEQ multiplex PCR, the TCRdb table keeps only in-frame clones and is missing some. The table records fewer than 65,000 clones, approximately 75% of them present only once.

The specimen comprised CD4+ T cells from PBMCs cultured with HCoV-OC43 spike peptides, sampled before COVID-19 vaccination. Regarding subset: HCoV-OC43 spike overlapping peptide pool stimulation. The sequence came from a human donor who received a COVID-19 vaccine. V is TRBV19 and J is TRBJ2-3; 8 bases line up with TRBD2. CDR3 region: CASSSPRLALGTDTQYF. For the CDR3, the DNA is TGTGCCAGTAGTAGCCCGAGACTAGCGCTCGGCACAGATACGCAGTATTTT.